Here is one T cell receptor beta chain with its context. Its antigen is not yet known. No much larger clone exists at a distance of one base, and base qualities are not known. This record belongs to a study (dated by TCRdb to 2015 to 2017). Background on the whole study: The study tested whether tumor-infiltrating Tregs in breast cancer are recruited from blood Tregs or converted in situ from other CD4+ T cell subsets.

Clipping removes 4 bases from V and 4 bases from J, with 3 as the unmatched junction base count. Per the germline V gene, LGHNA is the CDR1 and YSLEER is the CDR2. The CDR3 starts with the cysteine, ends with the phenylalanine, and has 15 residues. The kept DNA is CDR3 alone, 45 bases in frame from the first base. Amplification of full-length TCR variable regions was done by 5' RACE PCR using constant-region reverse primers, and this step was followed by semi-nested PCR with Nested Universal Primer A. Using the ReliaPrep RNA Cell Miniprep System, total RNA was extracted, and the SMARTer RACE 5'/3' Kit was then used to reverse transcribe the RNA into 5'RACE-ready cDNA. An Illumina MiSeq was used to sequence the full-length TCR alpha and beta libraries, which had been barcoded with multiplex adaptors. In the source study's methods: Sequencing data were pooled across the five patients for each of nine subset-tissue groups and compared by unsupervised clustering of TCR gene usage. The Morisita-Horn index was used to calculate repertoire similarity, with shared sequences weighted according to their contribution to each repertoire. TCRdb handled the public reads itself, with Q25 trimming in fastp and clone calling in MiXCR, and kept productive beta chains. Each entry is one CDR3 protein sequence, shown with its most common DNA and genes. None of the V and J calls come from the authors' own analysis; TCRdb made them. For this sample the table gives about 42,000 distinct CDR3 sequences, of which roughly 31% were detected only once. The top ten constitute about 4% of the sample.

General study outcomes and caveats: The greatest overlap of tumor-infiltrating Treg TCR alpha and beta sequences was with tumor naive CD4+ T cells, followed next by blood naive CD4+ T cells. Rather than covering whole repertoires, validation in the larger cohort was restricted to a single TCR beta V-J rearrangement. Tumor memory CD4+ T cell TCR gene usage was found to cluster with blood and lymph node memory CD4+ cells and with lymph node naive CD4+ cells.

The memory CD4+ T cell population was isolated based on a CD4+CD45RO+CD25- phenotype. Tregs, naive and memory CD4+ T cells from tumor, blood and ipsilateral draining lymph nodes of about five breast cancer patients underwent full-length TCR alpha and beta sequencing. Tumor tissue and lymph nodes obtained by ipsilateral axillary dissection were perfused with PBS, cut into small pieces and digested using collagenase I and hyaluronidase. Sorted cell populations were confirmed by FACS to exceed 90% purity. This chain joins TRBV4-3 to TRBJ2-3, and 12 junction bases match TRBD2. The receptor's source is a female donor with breast cancer. Sequences were obtained from tumor-infiltrating memory CD4+ T cells sorted from the breast tumor. The cell subset or site label for this specimen denotes: memory CD4+ T cells, CD4+CD45RO+CD25-. Here is the DNA: TGCGCCAGCAGCCTGACTAGCGGGAGTGCAGATACGCAGTATTTT. This sequence encodes CASSLTSGSADTQYF.